This passage covers 18 T cell receptor beta chains from one sample sequenced in a study of cytomegalovirus exposure and HLA in healthy donors. Vbeta (60) and Jbeta (13) primers were used in the PCR. TCRdb keeps only in-frame clones here, not all; method: immunoSEQ multiplex PCR. The table records 120,000 or so clones, about 66% of them present only once. Sequencing input: PBMCs. The receptors derive from a man aged 25 to 45 in good health and CMV-seropositive.

This rearrangement joins TRBV6-5 to TRBJ1-5; D not certain. V shed 0 bases and J shed 6 bases, with 6 bases lying between them. CDR1 is MNHEY and CDR2 is SVGAGI in the germline V gene. The CDR3 is made up of 13 amino acids. The CDR3 region has the DNA TGTGCCAGCAGTTACTCCGCAGGTCAGCCCCAGCATTTT. It translates to CASSYSAGQPQHF.

The sample holds a few counts of this clone. The chain combines TRBV5-1 with TRBJ2-2; 9 bases fit TRBD2. V was pared by 4 bases and J by 4 bases, with 8 bases of the junction left unmatched. Looked up from germline, CDR1 is SGHRS and CDR2 is YFSETQ. The CDR3 covers 16 residues. CDR3 sequence (DNA): TGCGCCAGCAGCCCCTGGACTAGCGAAGGCACCGGGGAGCTGTTTTTT. Translation gives CASSPWTSEGTGELFF.

The rearrangement links TRBV12-5 to TRBJ2-3, with TRBD2 as a possible D gene (6 bases). CDR1 is LGHNT, CDR2 FRNRAP, per germline. The V and J ends lost 2 bases and 3 bases respectively, with 15 bases between them. This CDR3 comprises 16 residues. In DNA, the CDR3 is TGTGCTAGTGGTTTGACCTCTAGCGACCCGACAGATACGCAGTATTTT. Amino acid sequence: CASGLTSSDPTDTQYF.

The chain employs TRBV10-3 and TRBJ2-7; 7 nucleotides match TRBD1. The junction had 5 bases not matched to a gene; V was cut back by 7 bases and J by 2 bases. CDR1 and CDR2 (germline): ENHRY, SYGVKD. The CDR3 consists of 13 residues. CDR3 protein: CAINQGQAYEQYF. The CDR3 nucleotides read TGTGCCATCAACCAAGGACAGGCCTACGAGCAGTACTTC.

The chain combines TRBV28 with TRBJ1-2; a weak D match, TRBD1 (6 bases). The CDR3 has 15 amino acids. CDR1 and CDR2 from the germline V gene are MDHEN and SYDVKM. With 6 bases removed from V and 4 bases from J, the gap between germline ends came to 18 bases. CDR3 region: CASSPRGGPFYGYTF. The CDR3 DNA reads as TGTGCCAGCAGCCCGCGGGGGGGGCCTTTCTATGGCTACACCTTC.

This sequence joins TRBV30 and TRBJ1-3, with D possibly matching TRBD1 (5 bases). The germline V gene encodes CDR1 GTSNPN and CDR2 SVGIG (reference sequence). The CDR3 is 13 residues long. V dropped 4 bases and J dropped 0 bases, with 7 bases sitting between them. CDR3 DNA sequence: TGTGCCTGGAACGGGGGCTCTGGAAACACCATATATTTT. Its translation is CAWNGGSGNTIYF.

This sequence joins TRBV5-5 and TRBJ1-6; 7 bases fit TRBD1. The CDR3 is made up of 16 amino acids. V dropped 0 bases and J dropped 9; count of bases not matched to a gene: 9. CDR1 SGHKS and CDR2 YYEKEE come from the germline V gene (reference sequence). The CDR3 coding sequence is TGTGCCAGCAGCTTGGCCGGACAGGCAAGGAGTTCACCCCTCCACTTT. It codes for CASSLAGQARSSPLHF.

This clone has only a few counts. V and J are TRBV19 and TRBJ1-1, with D tentatively TRBD1 (5 bases). Germline V gene lookup returns CDR1 LNHDA and CDR2 SQIVND (reference sequence). The V end lost 2 bases, the J end lost 4 bases, and 14 bases lay between the germline ends. CDR3 size: 15 residues. CDR3 loop: CASSIHAGKGTEAFF. In nucleotides, the CDR3 is TGTGCCAGTAGTATACACGCAGGGAAGGGCACTGAAGCTTTCTTT.

This clone was found a few times. The rearrangement links TRBV28 to TRBJ1-4; D is uncertain. The CDR3 is 14 amino acids. V shed 5 bases and J shed 8 bases, with 15 bases lying between them. Germline-derived CDR1 and CDR2 are MDHEN and SYDVKM. This CDR3 is CASSDINRYEKLFF. Here the CDR3 DNA reads TGTGCCAGCAGTGACATAAATCGATACGAAAAACTGTTTTTT.

The rearrangement uses TRBV11-2 and TRBJ1-1; possible D gene TRBD1, 5 bases. CDR3 length: 16 amino acids. Germline assignment: CDR1 SGHAT and CDR2 FQNNGV. With 2 bases removed from V and 0 bases from J, the gap between germline ends came to 13 bases. CDR3 DNA: TGTGCCAGCAGCTTATTGGGGGGGTCCTTGAACACTGAAGCTTTCTTT. Encoded protein: CASSLLGGSLNTEAFF.

The rearrangement uses TRBV5-5 and TRBJ2-1; D perhaps matches TRBD2 (6 bases). The germline V gene has CDR1 SGHKS and CDR2 YYEKEE (reference sequence). The CDR3 consists of 14 residues. V shed 2 bases and J shed 0 bases, with 6 bases lying between them. The CDR3 loop reads CASSFGGSYNEQFF. The CDR3 DNA follows: TGTGCCAGCAGCTTCGGGGGCTCCTACAATGAGCAGTTCTTC. The variable domain in full, with the rest retrieved from reference TRBV5-5 and TRBJ2-1, is DAGVTQSPTHLIKTRGQQVTLRCSPISGHKSVSWYQQVLGQGPQFIFQYYEKEERGRGNFPDRFSARQFPNYSSELNVNALLLGDSALYLCASSFGGSYNEQFFGPGTRLTVL.

The genes are TRBV7-8 and TRBJ2-5; the match to TRBD2 covers 7 bases. V lost 3 bases to trimming and J lost 5 bases; unmatched junction nucleotides: 6. CDR1 is SGHVS, CDR2 FQNEAQ, per germline. This CDR3 is 14 amino acids long. The CDR3 nucleotides read TGTGCCAGCAGCTTGGGTCAAGCGGGGGAGACCCAGTACTTC. Encoded protein: CASSLGQAGETQYF. The full variable domain, completed using reference TRBV7-8 and TRBJ2-5, is GAGVSQSPRYKVAKRGQDVALRCDPISGHVSLFWYQQALGQGPEFLTYFQNEAQLDKSGLPSDRFFAERPEGSVSTLKIQRTQQEDSAVYLCASSLGQAGETQYFGPGTRLLVL.

This chain links TRBV30 with TRBJ2-2, with 7 bases identical to TRBD1. Germline trimming cut 3 bases from V and 5 bases from J; bases unmatched to any gene: 21. The CDR3 is 19 residues long. The germline CDR1 and CDR2 sequences are GTSNPN and SVGIG (reference sequence). The CDR3 reads CAWSARHGQAGMGTGELFF. CDR3 sequence (DNA): TGTGCCTGGAGCGCGCGTCACGGACAGGCGGGCATGGGGACCGGGGAGCTGTTTTTT.

The chain combines TRBV14 with TRBJ1-2; D call uncertain. This CDR3 contains 15 residues. The germline V gene encodes CDR1 SGHDN and CDR2 FVKESK. The V end was cut by 0 bases, the J end by 2 bases, with 10 bases between. DNA of the CDR3: TGTGCCAGCAGCCAAGATCTAGCACGGAACTATGGCTACACCTTC. It translates to CASSQDLARNYGYTF.

The chain links TRBV2 to TRBJ2-1, with 7 bases lining up with TRBD2. CDR3 length: 14 residues. Trimming removed 5 bases from V and 4 bases from J; junction bases left unmatched: 5. CDR1 is SNHLY, CDR2 FYNNEI, per germline. The chain's CDR3 is CASSTSALYNEQFF. CDR3 nucleotide sequence: TGTGCCAGCAGTACTAGCGCGTTATACAATGAGCAGTTCTTC.

This chain joins TRBV7-9 and TRBJ2-5, with 8 bases identical to TRBD1. The CDR3 length is 14 residues. Germline values: CDR1 SEHNR, CDR2 FQNEAQ (reference sequence). The junction had 12 bases not matched to a gene; V was cut back by 6 bases and J by 9 bases. The DNA for the CDR3 is TGTGCCAGCAGGGGCGGACAGGGCCATGGGTCCCAGTACTTC. Translating gives CASRGGQGHGSQYF.

The genes are TRBV18 and TRBJ2-2; D not certain. The CDR3 totals 15 residues. V shed 4 bases and J shed 1 base, with 10 bases lying between them. Germline V gene data show CDR1 as KGHSH and CDR2 as LQKENI. The CDR3 protein is CASSRLYWNTGELFF. Here the CDR3 DNA reads TGTGCCAGCTCACGACTCTACTGGAACACCGGGGAGCTGTTTTTT.

V gene TRBV9 combines with J gene TRBJ1-4; 8 positions match TRBD1. V dropped 1 base and J dropped 8; count of bases not matched to a gene: 10. Germline loops: CDR1 SGDLS, CDR2 YYNGEE. This CDR3 has 16 amino acids. The chain's CDR3 is CASSVSPGQGREKLFF. The CDR3 DNA reads TGTGCCAGCAGCGTAAGCCCAGGACAGGGACGGGAAAAACTGTTTTTT.